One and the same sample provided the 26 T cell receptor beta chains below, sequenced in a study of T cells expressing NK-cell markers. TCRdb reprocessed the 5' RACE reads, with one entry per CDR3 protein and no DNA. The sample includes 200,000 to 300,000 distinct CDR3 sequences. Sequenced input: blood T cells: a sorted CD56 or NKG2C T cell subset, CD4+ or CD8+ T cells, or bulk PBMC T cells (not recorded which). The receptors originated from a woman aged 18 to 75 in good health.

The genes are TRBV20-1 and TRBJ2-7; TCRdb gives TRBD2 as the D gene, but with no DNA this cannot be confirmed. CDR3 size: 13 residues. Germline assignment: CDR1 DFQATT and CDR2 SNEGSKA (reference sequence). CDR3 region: CSAGSPSSYEQYF.

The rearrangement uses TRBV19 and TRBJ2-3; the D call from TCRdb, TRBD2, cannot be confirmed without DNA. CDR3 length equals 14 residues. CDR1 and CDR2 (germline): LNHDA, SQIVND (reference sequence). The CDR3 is CASSIRQAGDTQYF. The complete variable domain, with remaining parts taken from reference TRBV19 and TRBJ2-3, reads DGGITQSPKYLFRKEGQNVTLSCEQNLNHDAMYWYRQDPGQGLRLIYYSQIVNDFQKGDIAEGYSVSREKKESFPLTVTSAQKNPTAFYLCASSIRQAGDTQYFGPGTRLTVL.

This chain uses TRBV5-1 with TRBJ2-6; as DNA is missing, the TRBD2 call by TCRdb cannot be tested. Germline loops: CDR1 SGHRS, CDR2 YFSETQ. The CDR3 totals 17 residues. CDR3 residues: CASSLGSSSSGANVLTF.

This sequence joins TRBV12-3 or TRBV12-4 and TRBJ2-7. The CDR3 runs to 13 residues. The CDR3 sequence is CASSLRALLEQYF.

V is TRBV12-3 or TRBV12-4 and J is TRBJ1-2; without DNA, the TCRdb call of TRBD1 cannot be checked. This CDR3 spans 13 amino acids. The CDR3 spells CASSLGAGYGYTF.

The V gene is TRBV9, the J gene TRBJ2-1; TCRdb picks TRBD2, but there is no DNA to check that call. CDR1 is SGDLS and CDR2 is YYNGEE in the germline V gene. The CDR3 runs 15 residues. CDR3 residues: CASSEPPLGGSEQFF.

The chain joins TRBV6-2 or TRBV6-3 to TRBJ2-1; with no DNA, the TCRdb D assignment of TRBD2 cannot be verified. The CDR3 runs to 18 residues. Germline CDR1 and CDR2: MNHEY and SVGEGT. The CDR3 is CASSPTARGGPSDNEQFF.

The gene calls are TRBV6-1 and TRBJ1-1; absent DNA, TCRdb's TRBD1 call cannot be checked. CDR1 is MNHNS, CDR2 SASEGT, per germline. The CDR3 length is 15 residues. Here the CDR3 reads CASSEGAGGDTEAFF.

CDR3 loop: CASSPGTLAGVGETQYF. This chain links TRBV18 with TRBJ2-5; TCRdb picks TRBD2, but there is no DNA to check that call. This CDR3 comprises 17 residues. Germline CDR1 and CDR2: KGHSH and LQKENI.

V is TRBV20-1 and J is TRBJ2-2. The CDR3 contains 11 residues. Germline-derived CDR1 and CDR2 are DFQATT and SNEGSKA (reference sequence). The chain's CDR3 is CSATNTGELFF.

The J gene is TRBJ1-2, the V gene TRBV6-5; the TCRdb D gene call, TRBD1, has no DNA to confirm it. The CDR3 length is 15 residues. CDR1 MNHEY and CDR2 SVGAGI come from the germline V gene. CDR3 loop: CASSYSGQGSYGYTF.

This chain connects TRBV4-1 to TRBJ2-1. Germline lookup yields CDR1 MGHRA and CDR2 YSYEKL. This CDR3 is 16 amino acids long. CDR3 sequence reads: CASSQDRGIPYNEQFF.

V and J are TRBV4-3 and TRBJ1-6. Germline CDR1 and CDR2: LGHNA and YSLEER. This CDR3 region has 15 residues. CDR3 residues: CASSQEPSEDSPLHF.

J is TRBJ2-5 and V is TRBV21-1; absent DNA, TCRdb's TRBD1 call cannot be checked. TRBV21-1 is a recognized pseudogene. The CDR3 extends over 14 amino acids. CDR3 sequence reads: CASSNRGNQETQYF.

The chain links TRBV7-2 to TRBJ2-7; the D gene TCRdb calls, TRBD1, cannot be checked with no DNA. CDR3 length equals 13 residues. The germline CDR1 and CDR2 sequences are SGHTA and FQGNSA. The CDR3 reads CASSSQGSYEQYF.

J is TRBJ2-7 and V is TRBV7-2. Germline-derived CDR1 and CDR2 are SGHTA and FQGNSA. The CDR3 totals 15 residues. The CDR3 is CASSLATLPTYEQYF.

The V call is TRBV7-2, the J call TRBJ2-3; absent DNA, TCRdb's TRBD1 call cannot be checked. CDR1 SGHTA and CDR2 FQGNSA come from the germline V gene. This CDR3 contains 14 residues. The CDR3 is CASNTGAGYDTQYF.

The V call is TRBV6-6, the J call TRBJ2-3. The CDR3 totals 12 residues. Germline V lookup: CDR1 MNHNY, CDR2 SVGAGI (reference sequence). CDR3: CASSYPKDTQYF.

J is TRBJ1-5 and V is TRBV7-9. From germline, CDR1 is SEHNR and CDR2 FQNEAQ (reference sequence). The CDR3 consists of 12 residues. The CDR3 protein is CASSYGYGAQHF.

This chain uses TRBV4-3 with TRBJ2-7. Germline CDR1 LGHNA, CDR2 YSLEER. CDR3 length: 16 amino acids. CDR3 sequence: CASSQVLPGTPYEQYF.

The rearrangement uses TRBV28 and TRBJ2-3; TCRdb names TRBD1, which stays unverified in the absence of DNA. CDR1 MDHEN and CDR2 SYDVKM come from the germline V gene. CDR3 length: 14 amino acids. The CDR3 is CASSDRDGTDTQYF.

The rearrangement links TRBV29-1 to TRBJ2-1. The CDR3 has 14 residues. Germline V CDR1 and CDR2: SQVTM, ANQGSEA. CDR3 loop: CSVEQPGSYNEQFF.

CDR3 protein: CASSPTVRGSYNEQFF. This sequence joins TRBV18 and TRBJ2-1; TCRdb proposes TRBD2, but this gene call is untestable without DNA. The CDR3 is 16 residues long. CDR1 is KGHSH, CDR2 LQKENI, per germline.

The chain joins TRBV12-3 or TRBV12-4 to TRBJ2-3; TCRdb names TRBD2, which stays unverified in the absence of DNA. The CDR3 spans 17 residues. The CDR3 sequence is CASSGGPTSGLTDTQYF.

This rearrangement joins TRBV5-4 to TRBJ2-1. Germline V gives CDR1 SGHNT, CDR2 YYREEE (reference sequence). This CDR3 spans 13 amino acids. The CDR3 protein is CASSLGTVNEQFF.

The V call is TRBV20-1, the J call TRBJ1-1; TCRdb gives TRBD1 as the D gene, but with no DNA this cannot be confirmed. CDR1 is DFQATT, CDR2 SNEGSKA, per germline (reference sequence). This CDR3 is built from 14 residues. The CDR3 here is CSASPGGLNTEAFF.